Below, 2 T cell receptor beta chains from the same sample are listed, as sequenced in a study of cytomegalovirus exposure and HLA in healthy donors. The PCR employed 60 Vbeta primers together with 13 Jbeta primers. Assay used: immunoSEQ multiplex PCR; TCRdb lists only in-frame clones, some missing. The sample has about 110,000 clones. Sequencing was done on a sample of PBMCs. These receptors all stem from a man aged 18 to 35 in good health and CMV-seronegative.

The CDR3 loop reads CASSSDRTFYNEQFF. The CDR3 nucleotides are TGTGCCAGCAGCTCCGACAGGACCTTTTACAATGAGCAGTTCTTC. V and J are TRBV6-1 and TRBJ2-1; perhaps TRBD1 as D (6 bases). Trimming removed 6 bases from V and 4 bases from J, with 16 bases in between. The CDR3 has 15 residues. The germline CDR1 and CDR2 sequences are MNHNS and SASEGT.

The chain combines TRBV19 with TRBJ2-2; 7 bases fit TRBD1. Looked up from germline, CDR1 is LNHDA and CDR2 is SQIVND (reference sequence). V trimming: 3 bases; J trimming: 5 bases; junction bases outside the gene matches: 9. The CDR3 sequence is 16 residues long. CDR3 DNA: TGTGCCAGTAGTATGGGGACAGCGCGACGTACCGGGGAGCTGTTTTTT. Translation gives CASSMGTARRTGELFF.